This entry lists 14 T cell receptor beta chains sequenced from one sample in a study of regulatory T cells in long-lasting Graves disease. Time point given: persistent/refractory GD, antithyroid drugs over 5 years with positive TRAb. Construction of the TCR library relied on RNA isolated from PBMCs. In building TCR beta libraries, iRepertoire HTBI primers were used together with Arm-PCR of CDR3 regions. TCRdb ran MiXCR on the multiplex PCR reads and lists one entry per CDR3 protein. Among 600,000 to 850,000 distinct CDR3 sequences listed, approximately 31% were seen once. The material was peripheral blood mononuclear cells (PBMCs), obtained when the disease was refractory, from a patient treated with antithyroid drugs. Receptors were obtained from a female donor with Graves disease.

The V call is TRBV28, the J call TRBJ2-3; 12 nucleotides agree with TRBD2. The CDR3 sequence is 16 residues long. Losses at the gene ends were 6 bases for V and 0 bases for J; bases not matched to a gene: 4. Germline CDR1 MDHEN, CDR2 SYDVKM. CDR3 bases: TGTGCCAGCAGCAATGGACTAGCGGGGAGCACAGATACGCAGTATTTT. Amino acids: CASSNGLAGSTDTQYF.

This clonotype was seen a few times. V and J are TRBV5-1 and TRBJ1-2, with 11 bases identical to TRBD1. J lost 6 bases, V lost 0 bases, and 7 bases had no gene match. The CDR3 runs to 16 residues. CDR1 and CDR2 from the germline V gene are SGHRS and YFSETQ. The CDR3 spells CASSLARGQGADGYTF. CDR3 bases: TGCGCCAGCAGCTTGGCTCGCGGACAGGGGGCCGATGGCTACACCTTC.

V is TRBV7-6 and J is TRBJ2-1; D remains unclear. The CDR3 loop spans 14 amino acids. Trimming stripped 5 bases from V and 5 bases from J, with 13 bases between. Germline V gene sequence: CDR1 SGHVS, CDR2 FNYEAQ. CDR3 in DNA: TGTGCCAGCAGCCCAACCGCCAGGCACAATGAGCAGTTCTTC. Translating gives CASSPTARHNEQFF.

This clonotype was seen more than once but under ten times. The V and J genes are TRBV18 and TRBJ1-1; D unclear. Germline lookup yields CDR1 KGHSH and CDR2 LQKENI. The CDR3 extends over 15 amino acids. Trimming left V 0 bases short and J 1 base short, with 9 bases between. The CDR3 bases are TGTGCCAGCTCACCACCGAACAGAAAGAACACTGAAGCTTTCTTT. Translated: CASSPPNRKNTEAFF.

This clonotype was recorded many times. V and J are TRBV28 and TRBJ1-2; D unresolved. Germline CDR1 reads MDHEN; CDR2 reads SYDVKM. Between the trimmed V and J ends, which lost 5 bases and 3 bases, there was a span of 19 bases. The CDR3 runs 16 residues. DNA of the CDR3: TGTGCCAGCAGTCCTCCACTAGACTTGTGGGACTATGGCTACACCTTC. Amino acid sequence: CASSPPLDLWDYGYTF.

This clonotype was recorded a few times. CDR3 bases: TGTGCCAGCAGCTTAGCGGCTAGCGGGAGGGAAGAGACCCAGTACTTC. Its translation: CASSLAASGREETQYF. The chain couples TRBV7-6 to TRBJ2-5; 12 positions match TRBD2. Per the germline V gene, CDR1 is SGHVS and CDR2 is FNYEAQ. CDR3 size: 16 residues. V was clipped by 0 bases and J by 3 bases; unmatched bases: 2.

The chain links TRBV6-1 to TRBJ2-1, with D perhaps matching TRBD1 or TRBD2 (5 bases each). From germline, CDR1 is MNHNS and CDR2 SASEGT. The germline V and J ends were trimmed by 5 bases and 13 bases, with 27 bases remaining between them. This CDR3 spans 16 amino acids. CDR3 DNA sequence: TGTGCCAGCAGTCCCTCAACAGGATTTCGGGGTTTCCAACAGTTCTTC. Amino acid sequence: CASSPSTGFRGFQQFF.

This clonotype came up once. The rearrangement links TRBV29-1 to TRBJ1-2; D unresolved. The CDR3 has 15 residues. Germline assignment: CDR1 SQVTM and CDR2 ANQGSEA. The germline V and J ends were trimmed by 5 bases and 0 bases, with 16 bases remaining between them. Written as DNA, the CDR3 is TGCAGCGTTCCTAGGACGCCTGTGGCTAACTATGGCTACACCTTC. Its protein product is CSVPRTPVANYGYTF. Together with reference TRBV29-1 and TRBJ1-2, the CDR3 gives the full variable domain: SAVISQKPSRDICQRGTSLTIQCQVDSQVTMMFWYRQQPGQSLTLIATANQGSEATYESGFVIDKFPISRPNLTFSTLTVSNMSPEDSSIYLCSVPRTPVANYGYTFGSGTRLTVV.

This clonotype was detected a few times. The chain combines TRBV20-1 with TRBJ2-7; possibly TRBD2 for D (5 bases). CDR1 is DFQATT, CDR2 SNEGSKA, per germline (reference sequence). V was shortened by 6 bases and J by 4 bases, with 10 bases between the two germline ends. CDR3 length equals 11 residues. The CDR3 DNA sequence: TGCAGTGCCGGGGTTGAGTACGAGCAGTACTTC. This encodes CSAGVEYEQYF.

The chain joins TRBV6-1 to TRBJ2-2, with TRBD2 as a possible D gene (5 bases). The CDR3 has 15 residues. V was cut by 5 bases and J by 6 bases, with 16 bases left in between. Looked up from germline, CDR1 is MNHNS and CDR2 is SASEGT. In nucleotides, the CDR3 is TGTGCCAGCAGTCCAACTAGTGCGTATGCCGGGGAGCTGTTTTTT. Amino acids: CASSPTSAYAGELFF.

This clonotype was recorded a few times. The genes are TRBV29-1 and TRBJ2-2; TRBD1 agrees at 10 bases. Germline loops: CDR1 SQVTM, CDR2 ANQGSEA. V was pared by 7 bases and J by 3 bases, with 2 bases of the junction left unmatched. CDR3 length: 13 residues. CDR3 residues: CSGGTGDTGELFF. In DNA, the CDR3 is TGCAGCGGGGGGACAGGGGACACCGGGGAGCTGTTTTTT.

This clonotype was recorded many times. The CDR3: CASSPRRTANTEAFF. CDR3 DNA: TGTGCCAGCAGCCCGCGAAGGACAGCGAACACTGAAGCTTTCTTT. The chain combines TRBV11-2 with TRBJ1-1; D possibly corresponds to TRBD1 (6 bases). Germline CDR1 SGHAT, CDR2 FQNNGV. The CDR3 totals 15 residues. V lost 5 bases and J lost 1, with 14 bases in between.

This clonotype was observed many times. The rearrangement links TRBV27 to TRBJ1-5; tentative D call: TRBD1 (6 bases). CDR3 length equals 14 residues. Germline lookup yields CDR1 MNHEY and CDR2 SMNVEV (reference sequence). The ends were cut back, 6 bases at V and 5 bases at J, with 14 bases in the middle. The CDR3: CASSTYRVDQPQHF. CDR3 nucleotides: TGTGCCAGCAGCACCTACAGGGTCGATCAGCCCCAGCATTTT.

This rearrangement joins TRBV27 to TRBJ2-1; 14 bases map to TRBD2. The CDR3 is 14 amino acids. The germline V gene has CDR1 MNHEY and CDR2 SMNVEV (reference sequence). V gave up 5 bases and J gave up 7 bases; unmatched junction bases: 1. Here the CDR3 DNA reads TGTGCCAGCAGTGGGACTAGCGGGAGTAATGAGCAGTTCTTC. Its protein product is CASSGTSGSNEQFF.